A selection of T cell receptor beta chains follows, all from one sample in a study of T cells in localized non-small cell lung cancer. Generated by immunoSEQ multiplex PCR, the TCRdb table keeps only in-frame clones and is missing some. In the table there are about 24,000 clones, around 88% of which are singletons. The source was peripheral blood mononuclear cells, collected before any cancer treatment. Every receptor here comes from a woman aged 40-69 years with stage III lung adenocarcinoma. Both conserved end residues are trimmed from each CDR3. Each record gives: D gene, V gene, J gene, CDR3 protein. A D gene is named only where the DNA matches it firmly.

>NA|TRBV2|TRBJ1-1
ASRRTAPEAF
>NA|TRBV6-1|TRBJ1-4
ASKLGPERGEKLF
>TRBD1|TRBV10-3|TRBJ1-1
AIRGQGAEAF
>NA|TRBV7-6|TRBJ1-1
ASSLGGGSTEAF
>NA|TRBV2|TRBJ2-2
ASSHERGQPNTGELF
>NA|TRBV6-1|TRBJ1-6
ASLISPLH
>NA|TRBV6-5|TRBJ1-6
ASSFEGNSPLH
>NA|TRBV5-4|TRBJ2-7
ASSLTGQTGQY
>NA|TRBV7-3|TRBJ2-5
ASSPSRSETQY
>TRBD1|TRBV2|TRBJ2-1
ASNKRQGAFYEQF
>NA|TRBV27|TRBJ1-6
ASSPGVRGISPLH
>NA|TRBV28|TRBJ2-7
ASSLGGATYEQY
>NA|TRBV27|TRBJ2-1
ASSISGEAYNEQF
>NA|TRBV7-8|TRBJ1-5
ASSSGASRNQPQH
>TRBD1|TRBV19|TRBJ1-1
ANDRGRLGETEAF
>TRBD2|TRBV6-1|TRBJ2-5
ASSESVGRGATQY
>TRBD1|TRBV11-1|TRBJ2-7
ASSSAGTGGSYEQY
>TRBD1|TRBV7-9|TRBJ1-4
ASRPRTGEDEKLF
>NA|TRBV11-1|TRBJ2-7
ASSFGIADPYEQY
>NA|TRBV5-1|TRBJ1-3
ASSLEGSGNTIY
>NA|TRBV9|TRBJ2-5
ASSVGVGAGQETQY
>NA|TRBV5-5|TRBJ1-3
ASSLVLSGNTIY
>TRBD2|TRBV7-2|TRBJ2-3
ASSLAGGRIDTQY
>NA|TRBV18|TRBJ2-7
ASSPQRNIGSYEQY
>TRBD1|TRBV5-4|TRBJ1-4
ASSRQGPAEKLF
>TRBD1|TRBV2|TRBJ2-3
ASSEVGGPTDTQY
>NA|TRBV10-1|TRBJ1-2
ASSGNRVGGYT
>NA|TRBV29-1|TRBJ1-1
SVEDLQRMNTEAF
>TRBD1|TRBV5-1|TRBJ2-7
ASSLTGVRHEQY